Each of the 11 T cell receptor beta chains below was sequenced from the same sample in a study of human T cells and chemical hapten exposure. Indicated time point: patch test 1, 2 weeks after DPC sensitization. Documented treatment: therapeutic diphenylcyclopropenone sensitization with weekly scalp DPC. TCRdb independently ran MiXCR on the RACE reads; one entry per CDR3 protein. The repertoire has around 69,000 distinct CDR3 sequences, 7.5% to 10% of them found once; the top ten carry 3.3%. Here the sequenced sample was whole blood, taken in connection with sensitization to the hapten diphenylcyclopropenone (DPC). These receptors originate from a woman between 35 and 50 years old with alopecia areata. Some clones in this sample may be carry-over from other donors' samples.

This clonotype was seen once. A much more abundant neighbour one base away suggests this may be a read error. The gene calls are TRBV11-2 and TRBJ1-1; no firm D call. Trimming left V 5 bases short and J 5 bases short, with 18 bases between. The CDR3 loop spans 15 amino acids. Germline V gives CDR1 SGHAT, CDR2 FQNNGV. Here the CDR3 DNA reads TGTGCCAGCAGCGCCCTACATGTTAAGAGAACTGAAGCTTTCTTT. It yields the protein CASSALHVKRTEAFF.

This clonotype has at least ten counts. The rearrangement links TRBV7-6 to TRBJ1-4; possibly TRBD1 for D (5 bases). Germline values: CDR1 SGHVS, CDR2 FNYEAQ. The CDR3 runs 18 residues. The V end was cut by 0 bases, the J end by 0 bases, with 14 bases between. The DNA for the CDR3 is TGTGCCAGCAGCTTAGCCGGGGCAGGGTTGCCAACTAATGAAAAACTGTTTTTT. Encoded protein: CASSLAGAGLPTNEKLFF.

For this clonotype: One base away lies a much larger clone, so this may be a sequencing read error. The CDR3 bases are TGTGCCAGCAGCTTATGGGCAGCCCCCCCAGGAACCACCATATATTTT. This sequence encodes CASSLWAAPPGTTIYF. V gene TRBV7-2 combines with J gene TRBJ1-3; D remains unclear. Looked up from germline, CDR1 is SGHTA and CDR2 is FQGNSA. The CDR3 consists of 16 residues. Full variable domain (rest looked up from reference TRBV7-2 and TRBJ1-3): GAGVSQSPSNKVTEKGKDVELRCDPISGHTALYWYRQSLGQGLEFLIYFQGNSAPDKSGLPSDRFSAERTGGSVSTLTIQRTQQEDSAVYLCASSLWAAPPGTTIYFGEGSWLTVV.

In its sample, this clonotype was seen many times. The CDR3 nucleotides read TGTGCCAGCAGTTACCCGACAGGGGGCCGAGAGACCCAGTACTTC. It translates to CASSYPTGGRETQYF. V and J are TRBV6-6 and TRBJ2-5, with 10 nucleotides matching TRBD1. The germline V gene encodes CDR1 MNHNY and CDR2 SVGAGI (reference sequence). CDR3 length: 15 amino acids. With 2 bases clipped from V and 4 bases from J, the junction kept 4 bases outside the gene matches.

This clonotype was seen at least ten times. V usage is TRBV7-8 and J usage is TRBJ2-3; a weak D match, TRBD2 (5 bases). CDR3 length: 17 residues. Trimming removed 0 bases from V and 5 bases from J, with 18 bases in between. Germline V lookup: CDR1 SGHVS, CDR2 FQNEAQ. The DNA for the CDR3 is TGTGCCAGCAGCTTAGCGCCCCGGGGAATCAGTATAGATACGCAGTATTTT. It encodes CASSLAPRGISIDTQYF.

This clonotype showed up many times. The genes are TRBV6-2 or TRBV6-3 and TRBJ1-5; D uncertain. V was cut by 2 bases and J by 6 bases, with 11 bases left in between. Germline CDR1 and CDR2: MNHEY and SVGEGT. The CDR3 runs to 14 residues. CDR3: CASSYLEQSQPQHF. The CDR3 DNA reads TGTGCCAGCAGTTACCTAGAGCAAAGTCAGCCCCAGCATTTT.

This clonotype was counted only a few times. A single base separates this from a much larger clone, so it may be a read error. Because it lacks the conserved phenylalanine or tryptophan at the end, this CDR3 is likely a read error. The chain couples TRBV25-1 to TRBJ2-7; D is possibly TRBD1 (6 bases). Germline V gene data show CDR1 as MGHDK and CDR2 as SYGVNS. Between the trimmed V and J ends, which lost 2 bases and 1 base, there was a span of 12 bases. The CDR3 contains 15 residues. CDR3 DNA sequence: TGTGCCAGCAGTGAAACACAGGGACGATCCTACGAGCAGTACTTA. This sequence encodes CASSETQGRSYEQYL.

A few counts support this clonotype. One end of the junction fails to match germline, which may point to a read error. CDR3 sequence: CVSSLERGIEAFF. In DNA, the CDR3 is TGTGTCAGCAGCTTAGAACGAGGTATTGAAGCTTTCTTT. The chain uses TRBV13 and TRBJ1-1, with D hard to call. This CDR3 spans 13 amino acids. Per germline, CDR1 PRHDT and CDR2 FYEKMQ (reference sequence).

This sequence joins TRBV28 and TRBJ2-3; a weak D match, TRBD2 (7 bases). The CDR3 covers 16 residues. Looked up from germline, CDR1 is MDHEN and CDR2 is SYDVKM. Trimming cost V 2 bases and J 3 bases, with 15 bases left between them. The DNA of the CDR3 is TGTGCCAGCAGTTTAAGGACGGGGGGCATGACAGATACGCAGTATTTT. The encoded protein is CASSLRTGGMTDTQYF.

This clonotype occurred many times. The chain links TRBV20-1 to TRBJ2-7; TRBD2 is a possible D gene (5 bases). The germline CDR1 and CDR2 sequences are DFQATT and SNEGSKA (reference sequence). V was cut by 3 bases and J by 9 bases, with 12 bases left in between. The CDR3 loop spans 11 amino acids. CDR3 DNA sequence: TGCAGTGCTAGCAACTTCGCGGGGCAGTACTTC. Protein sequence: CSASNFAGQYF.

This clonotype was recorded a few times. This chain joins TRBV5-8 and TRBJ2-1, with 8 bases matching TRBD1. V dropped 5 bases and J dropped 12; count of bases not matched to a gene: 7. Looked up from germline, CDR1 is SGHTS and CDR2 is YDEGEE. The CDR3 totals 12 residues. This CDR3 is CASSPTGTGQFF. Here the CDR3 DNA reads TGTGCCAGCAGTCCCACGGGGACAGGGCAGTTCTTC.